A selection of T cell receptor beta chains follows, all from one sample in a study of OX40 agonist ivuxolimab in advanced cancers. The method was immunoSEQ multiplex PCR; TCRdb's version includes in-frame clones alone and lacks a portion of them. There are about 50,000 clones in the sample; roughly three quarters occur only once, and around 4% lies in the top ten. Specimen: CD4+ or CD8+ T cells sorted from blood, collected in a trial of the OX40 agonist ivuxolimab. The receptor source for this set is an adult with an advanced solid tumor such as melanoma, head and neck, liver or kidney cancer. The CDR3 runs from the conserved cysteine through the conserved F or W. The D gene is left open where the match is weak. Size is omitted from some rows. Given values are once, few, many or a class for expanded clones.

size	D	V	J	CDR3	DNA
NA	NA	TRBV6-4	TRBJ1-1	CASSDSTRRGNTEAFF	TGTGCCAGCAGTGACTCTACGCGTAGGGGGAACACTGAAGCTTTCTTT
once	TRBD2	TRBV7-1	TRBJ2-1	CASSLSGESYNEQFF	TGTGCCAGCAGCCTTAGCGGGGAGTCCTACAATGAGCAGTTCTTC
NA	TRBD2	TRBV29-1	TRBJ2-3	CSVEGWTSGRGGTDTQYF	TGCAGCGTTGAGGGGTGGACTAGCGGGAGAGGGGGCACAGATACGCAGTATTTT
NA	NA	TRBV5-6	TRBJ2-7	CASSRGTESYEQYF	TGTGCCAGCAGCCGGGGTACAGAGTCCTACGAGCAGTACTTC
NA	NA	TRBV6-1	TRBJ2-1	CASSEALGGEQFF	TGTGCCAGCAGTGAAGCGCTCGGGGGTGAGCAGTTCTTC
NA	NA	TRBV14	TRBJ1-6	CASSQDFGYNSPLHF	TGTGCCAGCAGCCAAGATTTCGGCTATAATTCACCCCTCCACTTT
once	NA	TRBV11-2	TRBJ2-1	CASSLAGFSYNEQFF	TGTGCCAGCAGCCTTGCGGGGTTCTCCTACAATGAGCAGTTCTTC
NA	TRBD1	TRBV5-5	TRBJ2-7	CASSPVPGQGLYEQYF	TGTGCCAGCAGCCCAGTGCCGGGACAGGGGCTTTACGAGCAGTACTTC
NA	NA	TRBV18	TRBJ1-1	CASSPIMTELNTEAFF	TGTGCCAGCTCACCGATAATGACAGAACTGAACACTGAAGCTTTCTTT
once	NA	TRBV18	TRBJ1-3	CASSPQEGHSGNTIYF	TGTGCCAGCTCACCACAGGAGGGCCACTCTGGAAACACCATATATTTT
NA	TRBD1	TRBV7-9	TRBJ2-3	CASSTRDRVIDTQYF	TGTGCCAGCAGCACCCGGGACAGGGTAATAGATACGCAGTATTTT
NA	NA	TRBV5-1	TRBJ2-2	CASSVGSTAGELFF	TGCGCCAGCAGCGTGGGCAGCACGGCCGGGGAGCTGTTTTTT
NA	TRBD1	TRBV12-5	TRBJ1-1	CASGLVTGTGVKPEAFF	TGTGCTAGTGGTTTGGTCACCGGGACAGGGGTTAAACCTGAAGCTTTCTTT
NA	NA	TRBV15	TRBJ1-2	CATSRDSGAGTYGYTF	TGTGCCACCAGCAGAGATAGTGGGGCAGGGACCTATGGCTACACCTTC
once	TRBD2	TRBV25-1	TRBJ2-7	CASSWGGYEQYF	TGTGCCAGCAGTTGGGGGGGCTACGAGCAGTACTTC
few	TRBD1	TRBV4-1	TRBJ1-4	CASSQVGTGGGELFF	TGCGCCAGCAGCCAAGTGGGCACAGGGGGGGGAGAACTGTTTTTT
once	NA	TRBV5-1	TRBJ2-2	CASSLSGASGELFF	TGCGCCAGCAGCTTGTCGGGAGCTAGCGGGGAGCTGTTTTTT
NA	NA	TRBV2	TRBJ2-3	CASTNTDTQYF	TGTGCCAGCACCAACACAGATACGCAGTATTTT
few	NA	TRBV9	TRBJ1-2	CASSVDTGNYGYTF	TGTGCCAGCAGCGTAGACACAGGAAACTATGGCTACACCTTC
NA	NA	TRBV28	TRBJ2-5	CASSSGGKETQYF	TGTGCCAGCAGTTCCGGGGGAAAGGAGACCCAGTACTTC
NA	TRBD2	TRBV28	TRBJ2-3	CASSLRSSGAHDTQYF	TGTGCCAGCAGTCTGCGTTCTAGCGGCGCACACGATACGCAGTATTTT
medium-sized	TRBD1	TRBV18	TRBJ2-7	CASSPGTDRDRHF	TGTGCCAGCTCACCGGGGACAGACAGGGACAGGCACTTC
NA	TRBD1	TRBV5-1	TRBJ2-3	CASSLWQGETDTQYF	TGCGCCAGCAGCTTGTGGCAGGGGGAAACAGATACGCAGTATTTT
NA	TRBD2	TRBV4-1	TRBJ2-5	CASSVLAGVETQYF	TGCGCCAGCAGCGTACTAGCGGGAGTTGAGACCCAGTACTTC
NA	TRBD2	TRBV5-1	TRBJ2-1	CASSSRTSAYNEQFF	TGCGCCAGCAGCTCTAGGACTAGCGCATACAATGAGCAGTTCTTC
NA	TRBD2	TRBV5-4	TRBJ2-1	CASTRESIYNEQFF	TGTGCCAGCACGCGGGAGAGTATCTACAATGAGCAGTTCTTC
NA	NA	TRBV19	TRBJ1-4	CASRRTVSTNEKLFF	TGTGCCAGTAGAAGGACGGTCTCAACTAATGAAAAACTGTTTTTT
NA	NA	TRBV30	TRBJ1-1	CAWNTGVSKGTFF	TGTGCCTGGAATACTGGGGTTTCAAAAGGGACTTTCTTT
NA	NA	TRBV18	TRBJ1-1	CASSSTLNTEAFF	TGTGCCAGCTCATCGACGTTGAACACTGAAGCTTTCTTT
NA	NA	TRBV2	TRBJ1-5	CASSEGGPLGYSNQPQHF	TGTGCCAGCAGTGAGGGGGGGCCCCTGGGCTATAGCAATCAGCCCCAGCATTTT